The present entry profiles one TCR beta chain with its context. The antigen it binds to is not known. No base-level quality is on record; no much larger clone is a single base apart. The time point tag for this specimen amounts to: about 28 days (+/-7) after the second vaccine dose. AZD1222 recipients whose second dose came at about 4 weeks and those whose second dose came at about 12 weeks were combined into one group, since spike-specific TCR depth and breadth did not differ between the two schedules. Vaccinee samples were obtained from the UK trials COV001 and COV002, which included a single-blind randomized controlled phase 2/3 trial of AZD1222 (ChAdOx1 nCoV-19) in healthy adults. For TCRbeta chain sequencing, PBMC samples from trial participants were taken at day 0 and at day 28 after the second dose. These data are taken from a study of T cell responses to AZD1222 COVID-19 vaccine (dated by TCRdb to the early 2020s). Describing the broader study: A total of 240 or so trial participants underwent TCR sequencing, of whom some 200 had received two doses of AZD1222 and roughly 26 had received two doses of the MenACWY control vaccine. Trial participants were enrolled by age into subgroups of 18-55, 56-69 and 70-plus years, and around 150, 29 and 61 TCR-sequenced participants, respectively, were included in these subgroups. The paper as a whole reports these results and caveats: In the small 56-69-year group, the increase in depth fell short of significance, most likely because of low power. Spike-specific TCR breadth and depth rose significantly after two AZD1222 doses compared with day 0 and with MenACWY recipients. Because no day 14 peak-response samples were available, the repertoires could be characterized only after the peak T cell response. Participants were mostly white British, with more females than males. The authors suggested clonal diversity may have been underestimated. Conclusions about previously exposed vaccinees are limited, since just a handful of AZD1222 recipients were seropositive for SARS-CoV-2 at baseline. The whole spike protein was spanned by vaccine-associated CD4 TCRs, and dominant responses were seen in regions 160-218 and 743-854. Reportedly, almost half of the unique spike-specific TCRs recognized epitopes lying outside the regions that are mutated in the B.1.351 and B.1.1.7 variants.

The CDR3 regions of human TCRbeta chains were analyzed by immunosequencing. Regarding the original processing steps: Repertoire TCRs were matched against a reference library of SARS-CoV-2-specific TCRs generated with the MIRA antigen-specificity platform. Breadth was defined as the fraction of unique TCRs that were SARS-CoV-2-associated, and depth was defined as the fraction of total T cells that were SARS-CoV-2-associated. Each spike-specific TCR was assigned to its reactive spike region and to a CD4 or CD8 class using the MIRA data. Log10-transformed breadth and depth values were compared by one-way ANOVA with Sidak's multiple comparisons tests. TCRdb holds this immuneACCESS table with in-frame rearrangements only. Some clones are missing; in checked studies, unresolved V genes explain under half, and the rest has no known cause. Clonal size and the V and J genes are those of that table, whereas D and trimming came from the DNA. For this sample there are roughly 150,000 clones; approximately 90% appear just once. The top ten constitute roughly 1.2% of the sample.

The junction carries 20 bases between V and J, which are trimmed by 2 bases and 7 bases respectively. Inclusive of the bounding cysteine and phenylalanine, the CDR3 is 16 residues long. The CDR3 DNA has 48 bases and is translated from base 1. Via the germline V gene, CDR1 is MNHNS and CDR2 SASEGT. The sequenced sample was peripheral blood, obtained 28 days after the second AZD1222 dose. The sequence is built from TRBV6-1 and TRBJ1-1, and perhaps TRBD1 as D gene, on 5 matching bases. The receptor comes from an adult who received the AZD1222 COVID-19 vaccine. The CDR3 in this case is CASSEKRLRGNGEAFF. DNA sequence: TGTGCCAGCAGTGAAAAACGTTTACGGGGGAACGGTGAAGCTTTCTTT.